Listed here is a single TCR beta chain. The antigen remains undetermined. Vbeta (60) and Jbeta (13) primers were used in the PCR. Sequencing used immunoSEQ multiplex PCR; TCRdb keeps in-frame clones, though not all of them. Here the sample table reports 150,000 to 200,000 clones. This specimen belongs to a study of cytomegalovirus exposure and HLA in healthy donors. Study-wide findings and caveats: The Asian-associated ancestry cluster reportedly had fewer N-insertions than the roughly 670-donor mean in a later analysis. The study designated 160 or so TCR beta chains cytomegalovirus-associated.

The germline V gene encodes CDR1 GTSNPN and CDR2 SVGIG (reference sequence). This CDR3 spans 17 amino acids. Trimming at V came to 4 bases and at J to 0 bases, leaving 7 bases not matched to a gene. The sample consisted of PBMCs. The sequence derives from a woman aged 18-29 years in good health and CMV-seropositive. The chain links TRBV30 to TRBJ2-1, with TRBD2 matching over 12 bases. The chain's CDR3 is CAWNGLAGIYSYNEQFF. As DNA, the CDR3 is TGTGCCTGGAATGGACTAGCGGGGATTTACTCCTACAATGAGCAGTTCTTC.